This T cell receptor (beta chain) was captured in a study of blood T cell repertoires in COVID-19. Profiled with immunoSEQ multiplex PCR; TCRdb holds only in-frame clones, not every one. In the table there are 130,000 or so clones, around 86% of which are singletons. The CDR3 consists of 13 residues. The germline gives CDR1 SGHTS, CDR2 YDEGEE. V lost 6 bases to trimming and J lost 2 bases, with 11 bases between them. The clonotype originates from a human donor in a cohort sampled during active COVID-19. The gene calls are TRBV5-8 and TRBJ2-5; D gene unclear. Sequencing input: peripheral blood. This CDR3 reads CASKHGRQETQYF. In DNA form, the CDR3 reads TGTGCCAGCAAGCATGGTAGACAAGAGACCCAGTACTTC.